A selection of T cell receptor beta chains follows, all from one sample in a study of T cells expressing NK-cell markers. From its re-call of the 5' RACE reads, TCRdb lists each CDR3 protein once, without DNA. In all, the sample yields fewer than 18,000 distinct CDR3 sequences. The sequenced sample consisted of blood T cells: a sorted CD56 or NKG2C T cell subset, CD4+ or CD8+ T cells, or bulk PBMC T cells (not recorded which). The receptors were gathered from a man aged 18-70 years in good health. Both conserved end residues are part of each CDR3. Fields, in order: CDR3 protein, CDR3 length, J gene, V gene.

CDR3aa: CATTSAVYNEQFF
len: 13
j_gene: TRBJ2-1
v_gene: TRBV24-1

CDR3aa: CASSQVYTQYF
len: 11
j_gene: TRBJ2-3
v_gene: TRBV14

CDR3aa: CASSHTRISYNEQFF
len: 15
j_gene: TRBJ2-1
v_gene: TRBV12-3/TRBV12-4

CDR3aa: CASSPGDRENGYTF
len: 14
j_gene: TRBJ1-2
v_gene: TRBV18

CDR3aa: CSARGPGRFNSGNTIYF
len: 17
j_gene: TRBJ1-3
v_gene: TRBV20-1

CDR3aa: CASRPMGLAGLEQYF
len: 15
j_gene: TRBJ2-7
v_gene: TRBV28

CDR3aa: CAISEPGTGASGYTF
len: 15
j_gene: TRBJ1-2
v_gene: TRBV10-3

CDR3aa: CASSPRRRGFGAEQFF
len: 16
j_gene: TRBJ2-1
v_gene: TRBV14

CDR3aa: CASSQGPSGEDLFF
len: 14
j_gene: TRBJ2-2
v_gene: TRBV4-3

CDR3aa: CAWRSGRMGAPLHF
len: 14
j_gene: TRBJ1-6
v_gene: TRBV30